The 32 T cell receptor beta chains below all came from one sample that was sequenced in a study of siplizumab effects on memory and regulatory T cells. Libraries were prepared by immunoSEQ multiplex PCR; TCRdb keeps only in-frame clonotypes and omits some of them. The table records approximately 100,000 clones, 90% to 95% of them present only once. Specimen: Tregs sorted from blood. Every receptor here comes from a human donor in good health.

V is TRBV11-2 and J is TRBJ2-1; 13 bases align to TRBD2. In germline, CDR1 is SGHAT, CDR2 FQNNGV. This CDR3 spans 15 amino acids. The trim removed 2 bases at V and 7 bases at J, leaving 2 bases unmatched. The CDR3: CASSLRGLAGNEQFF. CDR3 DNA sequence: TGTGCCAGCAGCTTACGGGGACTAGCGGGGAATGAGCAGTTCTTC.

The CDR3 protein is CASSLKGAATDTQYF. In DNA form, the CDR3 reads TGTGCCAGCAGTTTAAAGGGGGCTGCGACAGATACGCAGTATTTT. V gene TRBV27 combines with J gene TRBJ2-3; TRBD1 matches 7 bases. V was pared by 2 bases and J by 3 bases, with 5 bases of the junction left unmatched. The CDR3 sequence is 15 residues long. The germline gives CDR1 MNHEY, CDR2 SMNVEV (reference sequence).

The chain couples TRBV6-4 to TRBJ2-3; D is possibly TRBD2 (6 bases). Germline CDR1 reads MRHNA; CDR2 reads SNTAGT. CDR3 length: 13 residues. V was clipped by 6 bases and J by 3 bases, with 10 bases between them. The CDR3 here is CASSLAMTDTQYF. CDR3 DNA: TGTGCCAGCAGCCTAGCGATGACAGATACGCAGTATTTT.

V and J are TRBV12-2 and TRBJ2-7; the tabulated D call, TRBD2, remains unverified against the DNA. TRBV12-2 constitutes a pseudogene. The CDR3 is 13 amino acids. The CDR3, as DNA: TGTGCAAGTCGCTTGGCTAGCTCCTACGAGCAGTACTTC. It specifies CASRLASSYEQYF.

This chain joins TRBV7-9 and TRBJ2-7, with a weak D call TRBD1 (6 bases). Deletions cut 5 bases from V and 0 bases from J, with 8 bases between. The CDR3 has 13 residues. The germline V gene has CDR1 SEHNR and CDR2 FQNEAQ (reference sequence). CDR3 in DNA: TGTGCCAGCAGCCAGACAGGCTCCTACGAGCAGTACTTC. This translates into CASSQTGSYEQYF.

V gene TRBV19 combines with J gene TRBJ2-1, with D possibly TRBD1 on 5 matching bases. Deletions cut 8 bases from V and 0 bases from J, with 11 bases between. The CDR3 loop spans 14 amino acids. The germline CDR1 and CDR2 sequences are LNHDA and SQIVND (reference sequence). The CDR3 here is CASRPTDSYNEQFF. The CDR3 coding sequence is TGTGCCAGTCGTCCGACAGACTCCTACAATGAGCAGTTCTTC.

V usage is TRBV5-1 and J usage is TRBJ2-5; 11 bases fit TRBD2. The V and J ends lost 2 bases and 5 bases, in that order; junction bases with no gene match: 5. This CDR3 spans 15 amino acids. CDR1 SGHRS and CDR2 YFSETQ come from the germline V gene. CDR3 in DNA: TGCGCCAGCAGCTTCCTTAGCGGGAGGGGTGAGACCCAGTACTTC. It yields the protein CASSFLSGRGETQYF.

As concerns this clone: At one of its ends the junction is not consistent with the germline gene, which may arise from a read error. The genes are TRBV7-8 and TRBJ1-2, with D hard to call. This CDR3 comprises 16 residues. Germline CDR1 and CDR2: SGHVS and FQNEAQ. DNA of the CDR3: TGTGCCAGCAGTTTAGCCCCAGCGGGCCTAACTATGGGCTACACCTTC. Its protein product is CASSLAPAGLTMGYTF.

The chain is built from TRBV4-2 and TRBJ1-2; weak D call: TRBD1 (6 bases). Germline assignment: CDR1 LGHNA and CDR2 YNFKEQ. V was clipped by 3 bases and J by 4 bases, with 15 bases between them. The CDR3 totals 15 residues. In nucleotides, the CDR3 is TGTGCCAGCAGCCAGGAGGGACAAGGACTCTATGGCTACACCTTC. This codes for CASSQEGQGLYGYTF.

The V gene is TRBV14, the J gene TRBJ2-5, with no clear D. CDR1 and CDR2 (germline): SGHDN, FVKESK. The CDR3 sequence is 14 residues long. The V end lost 1 base, the J end lost 5 bases, and 11 bases lay between the germline ends. CDR3 region: CASSQVNGWETQYF. DNA for the CDR3: TGTGCCAGCAGCCAAGTGAATGGGTGGGAGACCCAGTACTTC.

This chain connects TRBV6-6 to TRBJ2-1; 7 positions match TRBD2. There are 12 residues in the CDR3. Unmatched junction bases numbered 9, after V lost 6 bases and J lost 13 bases. Germline V gives CDR1 MNHNY, CDR2 SVGAGI (reference sequence). This chain's CDR3 is CASREGLWDQFF. The CDR3 bases are TGTGCCAGCAGGGAGGGACTATGGGATCAGTTCTTC.

The CDR3 nucleotides read TGCAGTGCTAGTGTAGGGTACGAGCAGTACTTC. It specifies CSASVGYEQYF. This rearrangement joins TRBV20-1 to TRBJ2-7; D call uncertain. Germline V CDR1 and CDR2: DFQATT, SNEGSKA (reference sequence). With 3 bases removed from V and 4 bases from J, the gap between germline ends came to 7 bases. There are 11 residues in the CDR3.

This clone showed up just once. The genes are TRBV9 and TRBJ2-6; no firm D call. CDR1 SGDLS and CDR2 YYNGEE come from the germline V gene. The CDR3 runs to 15 residues. With 0 bases removed from V and 3 bases from J, the gap between germline ends came to 7 bases. CDR3: CASSVVGIGANVLTF. The DNA of the CDR3 is TGTGCCAGCAGCGTAGTGGGGATTGGGGCCAACGTCCTGACTTTC.

The chain recombines TRBV7-3 with TRBJ1-3; 7 bases are a match to TRBD1. The CDR3 extends over 16 amino acids. In germline, CDR1 is SGHTA, CDR2 FQGTGA. V was clipped by 5 bases and J by 2 bases; unmatched bases: 9. The CDR3 bases are TGTGCCAGCAGCCTCAACAGGGGATGGACTGGAAACACCATATATTTT. This gives the protein CASSLNRGWTGNTIYF.

The chain carries TRBV7-2 and TRBJ2-1; D not resolved. The V end was cut by 10 bases, the J end by 0 bases, with 10 bases between. The CDR3 has 13 amino acids. Per the germline V gene, CDR1 is SGHTA and CDR2 is FQGNSA. The chain's CDR3 is CAIRVSSYNEQFF. CDR3 nucleotide sequence: TGTGCCATCCGAGTGAGCTCCTACAATGAGCAGTTCTTC.

The count of this clone is one. The chain has TRBV14 and TRBJ1-5; 10 nucleotides line up with TRBD1. The CDR3 sequence is 14 residues long. V lost 3 bases, J lost 6 bases, and 2 bases stayed unmatched. CDR1 is SGHDN and CDR2 is FVKESK in the germline V gene. The CDR3 DNA reads TGTGCCAGCAGCCAGACAGGGGGCGGTCAGCCCCAGCATTTT. Its protein is CASSQTGGGQPQHF.

V is TRBV4-1 and J is TRBJ2-1, with TRBD2 matching over 13 bases. Germline V gene sequence: CDR1 MGHRA, CDR2 YSYEKL. Trimming took 1 base from V and 6 from J; bases not matched to a gene: 3. This CDR3 is 16 amino acids long. This chain's CDR3 is CASSQAGLAGVNEQFF. In nucleotides, the CDR3 is TGCGCCAGCAGCCAAGCAGGACTAGCGGGAGTCAATGAGCAGTTCTTC.

The V and J genes are TRBV7-2 and TRBJ1-3, with D possibly TRBD1 on 5 matching bases. The CDR3 covers 16 residues. Per germline, CDR1 SGHTA and CDR2 FQGNSA. Trimming cost V 2 bases and J 4 bases, with 15 bases left between them. The CDR3 protein is CASSLRARDHGNTIYF. CDR3 nucleotide sequence: TGTGCCAGCAGCTTAAGGGCAAGGGACCACGGAAACACCATATATTTT. Variable domain in full (rest from reference TRBV7-2 and TRBJ1-3): GAGVSQSPSNKVTEKGKDVELRCDPISGHTALYWYRQSLGQGLEFLIYFQGNSAPDKSGLPSDRFSAERTGGSVSTLTIQRTQQEDSAVYLCASSLRARDHGNTIYFGEGSWLTVV.

The rearrangement joins TRBV7-9 to TRBJ2-2; 7 nucleotides match TRBD2. The CDR3 runs 16 residues. Germline V gene data show CDR1 as SEHNR and CDR2 as FQNEAQ (reference sequence). Trimming removed 0 bases from V and 5 bases from J; junction bases left unmatched: 6. CDR3 nucleotide sequence: TGTGCCAGCAGCTTAGCGAGGAGCGGGGCGACCGGGGAGCTGTTTTTT. Protein: CASSLARSGATGELFF.

On this clone itself: The junction shows a germline mismatch at one end, possibly a read error. Other DNA sequences in the sample encode the same CDR3. The V call is TRBV6-5, the J call TRBJ1-1; 7 nucleotides line up with TRBD1. Germline V gene lookup returns CDR1 MNHEY and CDR2 SVGAGI. The CDR3 covers 15 residues. The CDR3 region is CASSILDRVYTEAFF. The CDR3 nucleotides are TGTGCCAGCAGCATACTCGACAGGGTCTACACTGAAGCCTTCTTT.

The J gene is TRBJ2-3, the V gene TRBV30; perhaps TRBD2 as D (5 bases). The ends were cut back, 2 bases at V and 8 bases at J, with 11 bases in the middle. The CDR3 contains 12 residues. Germline loops: CDR1 GTSNPN, CDR2 SVGIG (reference sequence). The CDR3 here is CAWSILLGTQYF. CDR3 coding DNA: TGTGCCTGGAGTATCTTACTAGGTACGCAGTATTTT.

The chain combines TRBV6-6 with TRBJ2-7; D unclear. The CDR3 spans 11 residues. The V and J ends lost 9 bases and 2 bases respectively, with 8 bases between them. Germline V lookup: CDR1 MNHNY, CDR2 SVGAGI (reference sequence). CDR3 in DNA: TGTGCCAGTGGTCTGGCCTACGAGCAGTACTTC. Translation: CASGLAYEQYF.

The DNA for the CDR3 is TGTGCCAGCAGTGTTCCGGGGTACGAGCAGTACTTC. Its translation: CASSVPGYEQYF. The V gene is TRBV25-1, the J gene TRBJ2-7, with D possibly matching TRBD2 (5 bases). Germline loops: CDR1 MGHDK, CDR2 SYGVNS. Between the trimmed V and J ends, which lost 4 bases and 4 bases, there was a span of 8 bases. The CDR3 length is 12 residues.

This rearrangement joins TRBV19 to TRBJ2-6, with TRBD2 matching 7 bases. Trimming cost V 5 bases and J 3 bases; bases outside gene matches: 7. The germline CDR1 and CDR2 sequences are LNHDA and SQIVND (reference sequence). The CDR3 sequence is 16 residues long. This CDR3 is CASSRGESRGANVLTF. CDR3 coding DNA: TGTGCCAGTAGTCGGGGGGAAAGTCGTGGGGCCAACGTCCTGACTTTC. Based on the CDR3 plus reference TRBV19 and TRBJ2-6, the full variable domain is DGGITQSPKYLFRKEGQNVTLSCEQNLNHDAMYWYRQDPGQGLRLIYYSQIVNDFQKGDIAEGYSVSREKKESFPLTVTSAQKNPTAFYLCASSRGESRGANVLTFGAGSRLTVL.

The rearrangement joins TRBV11-1 to TRBJ2-1; D is ambiguous. This CDR3 spans 15 amino acids. CDR1 is SGHAT and CDR2 is FQDESV in the germline V gene (reference sequence). V was pared by 6 bases and J by 0 bases, with 12 bases between. CDR3 sequence (DNA): TGTGCCAGCAGGGGGAAGAGGAGCTCCTACAATGAGCAGTTCTTC. Translation: CASRGKRSSYNEQFF.

The chain joins TRBV12-5 to TRBJ1-1; TRBD1 is a possible D gene (6 bases). The germline gives CDR1 LGHNT, CDR2 FRNRAP. CDR3 size: 16 residues. V gave up 0 bases and J gave up 2 bases, with 13 bases separating them. The CDR3 spells CASGLVLTGHNTEAFF. DNA for the CDR3: TGTGCTAGTGGTTTGGTACTAACAGGGCACAACACTGAAGCTTTCTTT.

The chain uses TRBV2 and TRBJ1-4; no clear D gene. Trimming removed 7 bases from V and 6 bases from J, with 12 bases in between. This CDR3 is built from 13 residues. In germline, CDR1 is SNHLY, CDR2 FYNNEI. The CDR3 bases are TGTGCCAGCAACGCGGGTTTGGATGAAAAACTGTTTTTT. It codes for CASNAGLDEKLFF.

This rearrangement joins TRBV5-6 to TRBJ1-2; a possible D gene is TRBD1 (6 bases). The V end lost 8 bases, the J end lost 4 bases, and 33 bases lay between the germline ends. This CDR3 comprises 19 residues. Germline CDR1 SGHDT, CDR2 YYEEEE. The CDR3 reads CARNRSYGLQGIDGYGYTF. In DNA, the CDR3 is TGTGCCAGAAACCGGTCTTACGGTTTACAGGGAATCGACGGCTATGGCTACACCTTC.

This clone was seen a single time. This chain connects TRBV7-2 to TRBJ1-2; no firm D call. With 5 bases removed from V and 7 bases from J, the gap between germline ends came to 14 bases. Germline V lookup: CDR1 SGHTA, CDR2 FQGNSA. CDR3 size: 13 residues. For the CDR3, the DNA is TGTGCCAGCAGCGACGTTTTGATCCGTGGCTACACCTTC. As protein: CASSDVLIRGYTF.

The chain carries TRBV11-3 and TRBJ2-1; D perhaps matches TRBD1 (5 bases). Between the trimmed V and J ends, which lost 5 bases and 9 bases, there was a span of 17 bases. The germline CDR1 and CDR2 sequences are SGHNT and YENEEA. The CDR3 spans 14 residues. The CDR3: CASSARQWPSEQFF. The CDR3 DNA is TGTGCCAGCAGCGCCCGACAGTGGCCAAGTGAGCAGTTCTTC.

The chain joins TRBV7-9 to TRBJ2-1; D is possibly TRBD2 (6 bases). The V and J ends lost 4 bases and 8 bases respectively, with 18 bases between them. The length of the CDR3 is 15 residues. The germline CDR1 and CDR2 sequences are SEHNR and FQNEAQ (reference sequence). The CDR3 reads CASSSGLAWRDEQFF. The CDR3 nucleotides read TGTGCCAGCAGCTCGGGACTGGCATGGCGGGATGAGCAGTTCTTC.

The chain uses TRBV15 and TRBJ2-7, with D perhaps matching TRBD1 or TRBD2 (5 bases each). Between the trimmed V and J ends, which lost 6 bases and 6 bases, there was a span of 18 bases. Germline V gene sequence: CDR1 LNHNV, CDR2 YYDKDF (reference sequence). There are 14 residues in the CDR3. CDR3 residues: CATRPGTSHREQYF. DNA for the CDR3: TGTGCCACCAGACCAGGGACCTCCCATCGCGAGCAGTACTTC.